Ten or more counts support the clone carrying this T cell receptor (beta chain). The target antigen is unknown. This specimen belongs to a study of identical twins. Carrying unique molecular identifiers, the cDNA also gained a universal primer site through template switching. TCRdb re-analysed the 5' RACE reads in MiXCR, keeping a single row per CDR3 protein. In the table there are about 530,000 distinct CDR3 sequences, around 15% of which are singletons. CDR1 and CDR2 (germline): SQVTM, ANQGSEA. This CDR3 contains 13 residues. Trimming stripped 4 bases from V and 3 bases from J, with 12 bases between. Broader study findings: In monozygotic twins, models underestimated the sharing of out-of-frame TCR alpha.

These sequences were also reported in another study, on yellow fever vaccine responses in identical twins. From that study: Twins' vaccine T cell responses reportedly seemed partly convergent and partly personalized.

The sequence was obtained from a woman aged 18-29 years in good health. The V gene is TRBV29-1, the J gene TRBJ2-5; D may be TRBD1 or TRBD2 (5 bases each). The sample taken for sequencing was CD4+ T cells sorted from blood. The CDR3 loop reads CSVGGTKKETQYF. CDR3 sequence (DNA): TGCAGCGTTGGTGGGACGAAGAAAGAGACCCAGTACTTC.